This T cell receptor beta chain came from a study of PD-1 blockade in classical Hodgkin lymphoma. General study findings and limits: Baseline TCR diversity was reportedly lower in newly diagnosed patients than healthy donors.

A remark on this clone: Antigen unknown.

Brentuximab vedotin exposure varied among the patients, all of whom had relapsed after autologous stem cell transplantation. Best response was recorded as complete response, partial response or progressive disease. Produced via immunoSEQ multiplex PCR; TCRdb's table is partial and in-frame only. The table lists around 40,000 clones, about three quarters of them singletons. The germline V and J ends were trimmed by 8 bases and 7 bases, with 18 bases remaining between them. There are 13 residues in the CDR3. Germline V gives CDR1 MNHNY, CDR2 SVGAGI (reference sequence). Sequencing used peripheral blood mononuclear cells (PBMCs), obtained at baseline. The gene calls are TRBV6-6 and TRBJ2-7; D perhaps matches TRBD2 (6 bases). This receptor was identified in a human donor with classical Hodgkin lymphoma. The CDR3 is CASGNGGEREQYF. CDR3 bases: TGTGCCAGCGGCAATGGCGGGGAGAGGGAGCAGTACTTC.